Presented here are 5 T cell receptor beta chains from one specimen sequenced in a study of T-cell memory formation after mild COVID-19. MiXCR, run by TCRdb on the 5' RACE reads, gives a single entry per CDR3 protein. The table lists under 200,000 distinct CDR3 sequences, around a third of them singletons. Sample: PBMCs or a T cell subset sorted from them (not recorded which). These receptors originate from an adult woman who had mild COVID-19 (a few samples of this study predate the infection). Cell type and time point are not known.

This clonotype was counted a few times. The V gene is TRBV5-1, the J gene TRBJ2-7, with D perhaps TRBD1 (6 bases). The germline gives CDR1 SGHRS, CDR2 YFSETQ. The CDR3 is 12 residues long. The V end lost 4 bases, the J end lost 5 bases, and 10 bases lay between the germline ends. The CDR3: CASSPTGNEQYF. For the CDR3, the DNA is TGCGCCAGCAGCCCTACAGGGAACGAGCAGTACTTC.

This chain connects TRBV15 to TRBJ1-1; no firm D call. V lost 0 bases to trimming and J lost 4 bases, with 9 bases between them. Germline CDR1 is LNHNV and CDR2 is YYDKDF (reference sequence). This CDR3 is built from 14 residues. CDR3 in amino acids: CATSRDAAPTEAFF. The CDR3, as DNA: TGTGCCACCAGCAGAGATGCCGCTCCCACTGAAGCTTTCTTT.

This clonotype has a count of ten or more. V and J are TRBV2 and TRBJ2-7, with unresolved D. Trimming removed 3 bases at V and 2 bases at J, with 8 bases between. CDR3 size: 13 residues. The germline CDR1 and CDR2 sequences are SNHLY and FYNNEI. CDR3 bases: TGTGCCAGCAGTGACGATAGGGCCTACGAGCAGTACTTC. This translates into CASSDDRAYEQYF.

This clonotype was counted between two and nine times. The chain carries TRBV30 and TRBJ2-5, with no clear D. V lost 4 bases and J 5 bases, leaving 17 bases between the germline ends. The CDR3 has 14 residues. The germline CDR1 and CDR2 sequences are GTSNPN and SVGIG (reference sequence). DNA for the CDR3: TGTGCCTGGATAAAGACCGGCGTCGTGGAGACCCAGTACTTC. Amino acids: CAWIKTGVVETQYF.

This clonotype has more than one count but fewer than ten. The chain combines TRBV6-2 or TRBV6-3 with TRBJ2-3; 8 nucleotides agree with TRBD2. CDR1 is MNHEY, CDR2 SVGEGT, per germline. The CDR3 contains 14 residues. V was pared by 5 bases and J by 14 bases, with 15 bases of the junction left unmatched. CDR3 protein: CASSPNGDTSGGYF. As DNA, the CDR3 is TGTGCCAGCAGTCCCAATGGGGATACTAGCGGTGGGTATTTT.